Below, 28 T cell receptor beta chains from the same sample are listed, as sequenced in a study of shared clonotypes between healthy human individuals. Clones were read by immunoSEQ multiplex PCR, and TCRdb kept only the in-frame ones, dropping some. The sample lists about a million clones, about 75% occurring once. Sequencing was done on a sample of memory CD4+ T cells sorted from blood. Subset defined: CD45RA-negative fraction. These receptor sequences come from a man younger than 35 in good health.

The CDR3 DNA reads TGCGCCAGCAGTGAGGACGGGACAGGGCAGTACTTC. It encodes CASSEDGTGQYF. The chain links TRBV10-1 to TRBJ2-7; TRBD1 agrees at 8 bases. Germline assignment: CDR1 WNHNN and CDR2 SYGVQD (reference sequence). The CDR3 sequence is 12 residues long. V trimming: 2 bases; J trimming: 9 bases; junction bases outside the gene matches: 3.

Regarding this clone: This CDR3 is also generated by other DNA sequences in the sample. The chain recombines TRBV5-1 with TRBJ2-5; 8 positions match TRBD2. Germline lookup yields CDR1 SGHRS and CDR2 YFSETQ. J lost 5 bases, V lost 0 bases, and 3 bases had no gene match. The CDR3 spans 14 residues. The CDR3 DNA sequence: TGCGCCAGCAGCTTGGGGACTAGCTTGGAGACCCAGTACTTC. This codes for CASSLGTSLETQYF.

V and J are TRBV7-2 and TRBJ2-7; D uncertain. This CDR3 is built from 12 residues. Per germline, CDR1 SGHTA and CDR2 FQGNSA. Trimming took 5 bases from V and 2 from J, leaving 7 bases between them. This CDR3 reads CASSPDPYEQYF. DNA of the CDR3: TGTGCCAGCAGCCCGGATCCCTACGAGCAGTACTTC.

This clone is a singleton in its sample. In DNA form, the CDR3 reads TGTGCCAGCAGCTTAGCAGGACAGATCCAAGAGACCCAGTACTTC. This codes for CASSLAGQIQETQYF. This rearrangement joins TRBV7-6 to TRBJ2-5; possibly TRBD1 for D (6 bases). V dropped 0 bases and J dropped 1 base, with 9 bases sitting between them. CDR3 size: 15 residues. The germline gives CDR1 SGHVS, CDR2 FNYEAQ.

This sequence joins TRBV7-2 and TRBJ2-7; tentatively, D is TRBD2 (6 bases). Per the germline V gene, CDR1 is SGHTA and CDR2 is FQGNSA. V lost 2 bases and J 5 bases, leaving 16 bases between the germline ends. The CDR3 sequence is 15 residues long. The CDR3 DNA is TGTGCCAGCAGCTTAATGGGGCAGGGAGGAAACGAGCAGTACTTC. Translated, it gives CASSLMGQGGNEQYF.

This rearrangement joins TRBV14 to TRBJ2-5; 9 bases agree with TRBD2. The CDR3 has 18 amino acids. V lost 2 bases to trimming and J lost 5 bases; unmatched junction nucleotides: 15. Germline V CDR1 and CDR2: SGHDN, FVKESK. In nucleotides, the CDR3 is TGTGCCAGCAGCCAAAGTCCGGGGCTAGCGGGACCCCGGGAGACCCAGTACTTC. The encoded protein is CASSQSPGLAGPRETQYF.

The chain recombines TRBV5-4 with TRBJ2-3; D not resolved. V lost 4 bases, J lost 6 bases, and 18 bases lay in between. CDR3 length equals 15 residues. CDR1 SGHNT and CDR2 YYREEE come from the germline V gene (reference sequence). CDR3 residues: CASSVDQSRSDTQYF. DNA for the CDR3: TGTGCCAGCAGCGTGGACCAAAGTCGGTCTGATACGCAGTATTTT.

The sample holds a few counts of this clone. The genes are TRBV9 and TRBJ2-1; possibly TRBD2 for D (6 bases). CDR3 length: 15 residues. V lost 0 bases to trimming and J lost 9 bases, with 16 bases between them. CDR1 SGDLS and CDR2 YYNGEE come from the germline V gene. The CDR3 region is CASSVGGENAGEQFF. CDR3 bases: TGTGCCAGCAGCGTAGGGGGGGAGAATGCGGGTGAGCAGTTCTTC.

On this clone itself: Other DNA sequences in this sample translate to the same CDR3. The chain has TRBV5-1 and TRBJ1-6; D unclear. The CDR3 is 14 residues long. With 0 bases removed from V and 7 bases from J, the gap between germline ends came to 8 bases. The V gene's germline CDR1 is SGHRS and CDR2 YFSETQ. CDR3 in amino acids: CASSLGTGNSPLHF. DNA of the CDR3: TGCGCCAGCAGCTTGGGGACGGGGAATTCACCCCTCCACTTT.

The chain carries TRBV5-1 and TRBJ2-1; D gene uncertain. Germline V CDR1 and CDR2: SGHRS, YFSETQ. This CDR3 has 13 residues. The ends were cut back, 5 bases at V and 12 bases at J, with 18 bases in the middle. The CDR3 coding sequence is TGCGCCAGCAGTAGACCGCCCGGGTCCGCGCAGTTCTTC. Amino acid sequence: CASSRPPGSAQFF.

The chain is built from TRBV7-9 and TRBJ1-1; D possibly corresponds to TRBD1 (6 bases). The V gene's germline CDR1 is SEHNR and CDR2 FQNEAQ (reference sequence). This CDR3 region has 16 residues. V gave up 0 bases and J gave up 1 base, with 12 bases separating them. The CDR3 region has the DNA TGTGCCAGCAGCTTAGCCCGGACAGTGAAGAACACTGAAGCTTTCTTT. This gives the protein CASSLARTVKNTEAFF.

The CDR3 region is CASTGDYTDTQYF. CDR3 DNA sequence: TGTGCCAGTACGGGGGACTACACAGATACGCAGTATTTT. This chain joins TRBV19 and TRBJ2-3; TRBD2 aligns across 7 bases. Germline CDR1 reads LNHDA; CDR2 reads SQIVND (reference sequence). The trim removed 7 bases at V and 2 bases at J, leaving 3 bases unmatched. This CDR3 is 13 amino acids long.

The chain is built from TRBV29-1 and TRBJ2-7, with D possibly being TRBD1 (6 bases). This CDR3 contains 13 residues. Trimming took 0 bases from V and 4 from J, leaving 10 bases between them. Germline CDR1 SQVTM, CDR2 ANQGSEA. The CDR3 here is CSVEDWQGYEQYF. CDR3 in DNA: TGCAGCGTTGAAGATTGGCAGGGGTACGAGCAGTACTTC.

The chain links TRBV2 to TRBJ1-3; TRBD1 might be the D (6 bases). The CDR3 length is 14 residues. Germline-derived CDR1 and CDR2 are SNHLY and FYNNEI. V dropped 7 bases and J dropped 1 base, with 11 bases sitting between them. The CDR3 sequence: CASTQGQSGNTIYF. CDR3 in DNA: TGTGCCAGCACCCAAGGACAGTCTGGAAACACCATATATTTT. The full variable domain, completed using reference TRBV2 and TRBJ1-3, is EPEVTQTPSHQVTQMGQEVILRCVPISNHLYFYWYRQILGQKVEFLVSFYNNEISEKSEIFDDQFSVERPDGSNFTLKIRSTKLEDSAMYFCASTQGQSGNTIYFGEGSWLTVV.

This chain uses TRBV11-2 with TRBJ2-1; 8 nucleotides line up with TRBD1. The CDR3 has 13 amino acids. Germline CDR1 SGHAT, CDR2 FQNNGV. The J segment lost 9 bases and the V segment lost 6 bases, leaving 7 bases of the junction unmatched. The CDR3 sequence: CASSPDRGSEQFF. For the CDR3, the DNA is TGTGCCAGCAGTCCAGACAGGGGAAGTGAGCAGTTCTTC.

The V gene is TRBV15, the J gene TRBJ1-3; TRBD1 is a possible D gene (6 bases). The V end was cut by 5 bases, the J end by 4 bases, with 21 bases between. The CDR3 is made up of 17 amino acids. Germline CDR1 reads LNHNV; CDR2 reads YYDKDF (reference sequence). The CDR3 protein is CATSSRPGHFLGNTIYF. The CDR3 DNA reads TGTGCCACCAGCTCCCGACCGGGACACTTCTTAGGAAACACCATATATTTT.

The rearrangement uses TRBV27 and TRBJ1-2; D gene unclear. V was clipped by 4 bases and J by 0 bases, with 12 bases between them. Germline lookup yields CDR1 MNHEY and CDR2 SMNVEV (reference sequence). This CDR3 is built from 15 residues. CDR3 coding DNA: TGTGCCAGCAGTTCCCCCACAGAATCTAACTATGGCTACACCTTC. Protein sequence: CASSSPTESNYGYTF.

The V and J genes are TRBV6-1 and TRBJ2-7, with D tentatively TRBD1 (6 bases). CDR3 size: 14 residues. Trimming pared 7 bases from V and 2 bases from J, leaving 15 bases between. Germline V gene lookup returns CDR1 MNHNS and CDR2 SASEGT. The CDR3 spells CASKAATGAYEQYF. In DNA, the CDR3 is TGTGCCAGCAAGGCCGCGACAGGAGCCTACGAGCAGTACTTC.

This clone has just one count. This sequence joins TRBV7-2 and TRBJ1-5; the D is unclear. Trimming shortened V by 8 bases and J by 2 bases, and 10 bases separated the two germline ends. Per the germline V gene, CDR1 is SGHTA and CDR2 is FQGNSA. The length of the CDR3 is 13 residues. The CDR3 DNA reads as TGTGCCAGCGGAGGGAATGGCAATCAGCCCCAGCATTTT. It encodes CASGGNGNQPQHF.

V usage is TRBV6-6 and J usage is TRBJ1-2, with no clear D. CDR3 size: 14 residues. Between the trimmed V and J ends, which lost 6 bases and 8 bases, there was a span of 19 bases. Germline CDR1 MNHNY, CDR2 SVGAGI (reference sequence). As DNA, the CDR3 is TGTGCCAGCAGGGACCCTTCGCGGGTTAACGGCTACACCTTC. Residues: CASRDPSRVNGYTF.

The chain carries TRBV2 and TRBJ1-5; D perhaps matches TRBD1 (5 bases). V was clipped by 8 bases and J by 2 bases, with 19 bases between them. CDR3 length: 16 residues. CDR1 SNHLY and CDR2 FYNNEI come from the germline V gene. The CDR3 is CASSPGGGGGNQPQHF. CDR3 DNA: TGTGCCAGCTCCCCAGGAGGAGGAGGGGGCAATCAGCCCCAGCATTTT.

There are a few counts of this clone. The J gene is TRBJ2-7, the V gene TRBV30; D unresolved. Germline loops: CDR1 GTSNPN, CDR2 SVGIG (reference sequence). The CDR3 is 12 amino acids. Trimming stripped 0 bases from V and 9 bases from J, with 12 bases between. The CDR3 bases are TGTGCCTGGAGTGTACGCAAGGAAGGGCAGTACTTC. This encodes CAWSVRKEGQYF.

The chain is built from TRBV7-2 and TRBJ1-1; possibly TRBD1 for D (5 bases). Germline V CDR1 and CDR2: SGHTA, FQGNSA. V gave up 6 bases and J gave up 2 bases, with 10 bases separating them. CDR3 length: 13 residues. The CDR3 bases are TGTGCCAGCAGGAAGGGACCCAACACTGAAGCTTTCTTT. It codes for CASRKGPNTEAFF.

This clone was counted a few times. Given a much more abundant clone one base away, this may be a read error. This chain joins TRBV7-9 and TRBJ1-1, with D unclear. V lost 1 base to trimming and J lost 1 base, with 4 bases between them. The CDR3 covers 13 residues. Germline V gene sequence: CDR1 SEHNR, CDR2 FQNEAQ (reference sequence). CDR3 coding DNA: TGTGCCAGCAGCTTAGTAGGGAACACTGAAGCTTTCTTT. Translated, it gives CASSLVGNTEAFF. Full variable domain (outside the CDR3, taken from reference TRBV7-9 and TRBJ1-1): DTGVSQNPRHKITKRGQNVTFRCDPISEHNRLYWYRQTLGQGPEFLTYFQNEAQLEKSRLLSDRFSAERPKGSFSTLEIQRTEQGDSAMYLCASSLVGNTEAFFGQGTRLTVV.

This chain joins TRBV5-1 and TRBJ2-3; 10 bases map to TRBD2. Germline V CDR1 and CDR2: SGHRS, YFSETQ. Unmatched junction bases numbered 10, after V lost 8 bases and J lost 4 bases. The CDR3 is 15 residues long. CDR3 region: CASSSRAGGADTQYF. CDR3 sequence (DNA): TGCGCCAGTTCTTCTAGAGCGGGAGGGGCAGATACGCAGTATTTT.

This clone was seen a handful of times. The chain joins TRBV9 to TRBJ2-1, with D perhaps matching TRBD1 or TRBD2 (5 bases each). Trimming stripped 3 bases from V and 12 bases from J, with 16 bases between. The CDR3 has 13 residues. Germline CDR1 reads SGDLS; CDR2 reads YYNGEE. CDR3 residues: CASSGLVGVGQFF. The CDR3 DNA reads TGTGCCAGCAGCGGATTAGTGGGGGTCGGGCAGTTCTTC.

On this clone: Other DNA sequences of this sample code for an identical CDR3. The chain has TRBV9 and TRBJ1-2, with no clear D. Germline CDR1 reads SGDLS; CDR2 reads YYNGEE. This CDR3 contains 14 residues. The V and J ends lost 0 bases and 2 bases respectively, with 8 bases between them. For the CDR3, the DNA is TGTGCCAGCAGCGTAGGGCAAGGGAACTATGGCTACACCTTC. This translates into CASSVGQGNYGYTF.

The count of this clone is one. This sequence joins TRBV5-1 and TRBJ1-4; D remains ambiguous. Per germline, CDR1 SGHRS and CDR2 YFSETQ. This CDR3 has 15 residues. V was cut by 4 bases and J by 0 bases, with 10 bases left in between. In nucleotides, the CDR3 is TGCGCCAGCAGCGCGGCGGTTGCAACTAATGAAAAACTGTTTTTT. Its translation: CASSAAVATNEKLFF.